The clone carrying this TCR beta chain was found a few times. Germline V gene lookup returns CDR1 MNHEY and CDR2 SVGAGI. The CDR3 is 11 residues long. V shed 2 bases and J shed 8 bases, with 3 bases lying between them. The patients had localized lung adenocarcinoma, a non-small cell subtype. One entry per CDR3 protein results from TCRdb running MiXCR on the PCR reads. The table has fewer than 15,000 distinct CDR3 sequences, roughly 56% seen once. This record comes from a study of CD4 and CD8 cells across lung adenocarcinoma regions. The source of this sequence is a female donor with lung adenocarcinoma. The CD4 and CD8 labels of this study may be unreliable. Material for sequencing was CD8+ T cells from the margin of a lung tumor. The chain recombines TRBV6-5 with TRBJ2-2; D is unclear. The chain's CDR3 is CASSYQGELFF. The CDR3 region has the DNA TGTGCCAGCAGTTACCAGGGGGAGCTGTTTTTT.